These T cell receptor beta chains were read from a single sample in a study of shared clonotypes between healthy human individuals. Here immunoSEQ multiplex PCR was the method, and the copy in TCRdb shows in-frame clones only, minus some. The profile shows hundreds of thousands of clones, 74% of them singletons. The source material was memory CD4+ T cells sorted from blood. The receptors stem from a young woman in good health. CDR3s include the opening cysteine and the closing phenylalanine or tryptophan. D genes are given only for firm matches. Rows give clone size only sometimes, using once, few, many, or a class for an expanded clone.

CDR3 protein: CASSLASGPGSYGYTF
CDR3 DNA: TGTGCCAGCAGCTTAGCGTCCGGGCCAGGCTCTTATGGCTACACCTTC
V gene: TRBV7-3
J gene: TRBJ1-2
D gene: -
clone size: -

CDR3 protein: CAWKRIINEKLFF
CDR3 DNA: TGTGCCTGGAAGCGGATAATTAATGAAAAACTGTTTTTT
V gene: TRBV30
J gene: TRBJ1-4
D gene: -
clone size: -

CDR3 protein: CASSLGFGAPGYEQYF
CDR3 DNA: TGCGCCAGCAGCTTGGGGTTTGGGGCGCCGGGCTACGAGCAGTACTTC
V gene: TRBV5-1
J gene: TRBJ2-7
D gene: -
clone size: -

CDR3 protein: CAWLTSGYTEAFF
CDR3 DNA: TGTGCCTGGCTAACATCAGGGTACACTGAAGCTTTCTTT
V gene: TRBV30
J gene: TRBJ1-1
D gene: -
clone size: few

CDR3 protein: CASSVESSSYNEQFF
CDR3 DNA: TGTGCCAGCAGTGTCGAGAGCAGCTCCTACAATGAGCAGTTCTTC
V gene: TRBV25-1
J gene: TRBJ2-1
D gene: -
clone size: -

CDR3 protein: CASSSPGLRNIQYF
CDR3 DNA: TGTGCCAGCAGCTCGCCGGGACTCAGAAACATTCAGTACTTC
V gene: TRBV7-9
J gene: TRBJ2-4
D gene: -
clone size: -

CDR3 protein: CASSPMAGGIQETQYF
CDR3 DNA: TGTGCCAGCTCACCGATGGCAGGGGGTATCCAAGAGACCCAGTACTTC
V gene: TRBV18
J gene: TRBJ2-5
D gene: TRBD1
clone size: -

CDR3 protein: CASSSADNEQFF
CDR3 DNA: TGTGCCAGCAGTTCAGCGGACAATGAGCAGTTCTTC
V gene: TRBV28
J gene: TRBJ2-1
D gene: -
clone size: once

CDR3 protein: CASSLDGSYEQYF
CDR3 DNA: TGTGCCAGCAGCTTAGATGGGTCCTACGAGCAGTACTTC
V gene: TRBV7-9
J gene: TRBJ2-7
D gene: -
clone size: once

CDR3 protein: CASSWATGGSSEKLFF
CDR3 DNA: TGCGCCAGCAGCTGGGCGACAGGGGGCTCGTCAGAAAAACTGTTTTTT
V gene: TRBV5-1
J gene: TRBJ1-4
D gene: TRBD1
clone size: -

CDR3 protein: CASQSWGRTYEQYF
CDR3 DNA: TGTGCCAGCCAGAGCTGGGGTCGGACCTACGAGCAGTACTTC
V gene: TRBV2
J gene: TRBJ2-7
D gene: -
clone size: -

CDR3 protein: CASSGSTGQYEQYF
CDR3 DNA: TGCGCCAGCAGCGGGTCTACTGGACAATACGAGCAGTACTTC
V gene: TRBV5-1
J gene: TRBJ2-7
D gene: -
clone size: few

CDR3 protein: CASSEPAVGWYNEQFF
CDR3 DNA: TGCGCCAGCAGTGAGCCTGCGGTAGGTTGGTACAATGAGCAGTTCTTC
V gene: TRBV10-2
J gene: TRBJ2-1
D gene: -
clone size: few

CDR3 protein: CASRLNSYNEQFF
CDR3 DNA: TGTGCCAGCAGACTGAATTCCTACAATGAGCAGTTCTTC
V gene: TRBV6-1
J gene: TRBJ2-1
D gene: -
clone size: -

CDR3 protein: CASSEVATTLMNEKLFF
CDR3 DNA: TGTGCCAGCAGTGAAGTTGCGACTACCCTGATGAATGAAAAACTGTTTTTT
V gene: TRBV6-1
J gene: TRBJ1-4
D gene: -
clone size: -

CDR3 protein: CASSPSRGERNEQFF
CDR3 DNA: TGTGCCAGCTCACCATCAAGAGGAGAACGGAATGAGCAGTTCTTC
V gene: TRBV18
J gene: TRBJ2-1
D gene: -
clone size: -

CDR3 protein: CASSQERLWETQYF
CDR3 DNA: TGCGCCAGCAGCCAAGAGAGATTATGGGAGACCCAGTACTTC
V gene: TRBV4-1
J gene: TRBJ2-5
D gene: -
clone size: -

CDR3 protein: CASSLGAGSEEKLFF
CDR3 DNA: TGTGCCAGCAGCTTAGGTGCAGGGTCGGAGGAAAAACTGTTTTTT
V gene: TRBV7-9
J gene: TRBJ1-4
D gene: -
clone size: -

CDR3 protein: CASSQGAIWSEQFF
CDR3 DNA: TGCGCCAGCAGTCAGGGGGCGATTTGGAGTGAGCAGTTCTTC
V gene: TRBV5-1
J gene: TRBJ2-1
D gene: TRBD1
clone size: -

CDR3 protein: CASSLEGGGTDTQYF
CDR3 DNA: TGTGCCAGCAGTTTGGAGGGAGGGGGCACAGATACGCAGTATTTT
V gene: TRBV28
J gene: TRBJ2-3
D gene: TRBD2
clone size: -

CDR3 protein: CASSRQGPEQYF
CDR3 DNA: TGTGCCAGCTCAAGACAGGGGCCCGAGCAGTACTTC
V gene: TRBV18
J gene: TRBJ2-7
D gene: TRBD1
clone size: many

CDR3 protein: CASSADGLATYEQYF
CDR3 DNA: TGCGCCAGCAGCGCGGACGGACTAGCGACTTACGAGCAGTACTTC
V gene: TRBV5-1
J gene: TRBJ2-7
D gene: TRBD2
clone size: -

CDR3 protein: CASSLDRVNIQYF
CDR3 DNA: TGCGCCAGCAGCTTGGACAGGGTAAACATTCAGTACTTC
V gene: TRBV5-1
J gene: TRBJ2-4
D gene: -
clone size: -

CDR3 protein: CASRERDTIYGYTF
CDR3 DNA: TGTGCCAGCAGGGAAAGGGACACGATCTATGGCTACACCTTC
V gene: TRBV6-1
J gene: TRBJ1-2
D gene: -
clone size: -

CDR3 protein: CASSLSGVSNQPQHF
CDR3 DNA: TGCGCCAGCAGCTTGTCAGGGGTGAGCAATCAGCCCCAGCATTTT
V gene: TRBV5-1
J gene: TRBJ1-5
D gene: -
clone size: few

CDR3 protein: CASSGGREKLFF
CDR3 DNA: TGTGCCAGCAGCGGGGGAAGGGAAAAACTGTTTTTT
V gene: TRBV14
J gene: TRBJ1-4
D gene: -
clone size: -

CDR3 protein: CASSYLGLAGGHEQYF
CDR3 DNA: TGTGCCAGCAGCTACTTAGGACTAGCGGGAGGACACGAGCAGTACTTC
V gene: TRBV7-2
J gene: TRBJ2-7
D gene: TRBD2
clone size: -

CDR3 protein: CASSLQLQGALNEKLFF
CDR3 DNA: TGTGCCAGCAGCTTACAGTTACAGGGGGCCCTTAATGAAAAACTGTTTTTT
V gene: TRBV11-2
J gene: TRBJ1-4
D gene: TRBD1
clone size: -

CDR3 protein: CASTSGNEQYF
CDR3 DNA: TGTGCCAGCACAAGCGGGAACGAGCAGTACTTC
V gene: TRBV2
J gene: TRBJ2-7
D gene: TRBD2
clone size: -

CDR3 protein: CASSPTGPNTEAFF
CDR3 DNA: TGCGCCAGCAGCCCTACAGGCCCGAACACTGAAGCTTTCTTT
V gene: TRBV5-1
J gene: TRBJ1-1
D gene: -
clone size: -

CDR3 protein: CASSELSGRIGEQYF
CDR3 DNA: TGTGCCAGCAGTGAATTGAGCGGGAGAATCGGAGAGCAGTACTTC
V gene: TRBV6-1
J gene: TRBJ2-7
D gene: TRBD2
clone size: few

CDR3 protein: CASSLDGGNQPQHF
CDR3 DNA: TGCGCCAGCAGCTTGGACGGGGGTAATCAGCCCCAGCATTTT
V gene: TRBV5-1
J gene: TRBJ1-5
D gene: -
clone size: once

CDR3 protein: CASSTTITGGSYEQYF
CDR3 DNA: TGTGCCAGCTCAACTACCATCACAGGGGGGAGCTACGAGCAGTACTTC
V gene: TRBV28
J gene: TRBJ2-7
D gene: TRBD1
clone size: -

CDR3 protein: CASSTPLGREEKLFF
CDR3 DNA: TGTGCCAGTAGTACCCCATTGGGGCGCGAGGAAAAACTGTTTTTT
V gene: TRBV19
J gene: TRBJ1-4
D gene: -
clone size: -

CDR3 protein: CASSSHRGWNEKLFF
CDR3 DNA: TGTGCCAGCAGTTCGCACAGGGGATGGAATGAAAAACTGTTTTTT
V gene: TRBV27
J gene: TRBJ1-4
D gene: TRBD1
clone size: -

CDR3 protein: CASSSGQGGNQPQHF
CDR3 DNA: TGTGCCAGTAGTTCCGGACAGGGGGGCAATCAGCCCCAGCATTTT
V gene: TRBV19
J gene: TRBJ1-5
D gene: TRBD1
clone size: many

CDR3 protein: CASSWDWEETQYF
CDR3 DNA: TGTGCCAGCAGCTGGGACTGGGAAGAGACCCAGTACTTC
V gene: TRBV5-8
J gene: TRBJ2-5
D gene: -
clone size: -

CDR3 protein: CASSQERGRGQYF
CDR3 DNA: TGCGCCAGCAGCCAAGAAAGGGGCAGGGGGCAATATTTT
V gene: TRBV4-1
J gene: TRBJ1-3
D gene: TRBD1
clone size: -

CDR3 protein: CASSQDRDFLYEQYF
CDR3 DNA: TGTGCCAGCAGCCAAGATCGCGACTTTCTCTACGAGCAGTACTTC
V gene: TRBV4-2
J gene: TRBJ2-7
D gene: -
clone size: -

CDR3 protein: CASSLTGMSTEAFF
CDR3 DNA: TGTGCCAGCAGCTTAACAGGGATGAGCACTGAAGCTTTCTTT
V gene: TRBV7-3
J gene: TRBJ1-1
D gene: -
clone size: -

CDR3 protein: CASSPTGGGEKLFF
CDR3 DNA: TGTGCCAGCAGCCCTACCGGGGGTGGTGAAAAACTGTTTTTT
V gene: TRBV7-9
J gene: TRBJ1-4
D gene: -
clone size: -

CDR3 protein: CATSRQGYEQFF
CDR3 DNA: TGTGCCACCAGCCGCCAGGGTTATGAGCAGTTCTTC
V gene: TRBV15
J gene: TRBJ2-1
D gene: -
clone size: -

CDR3 protein: CASSISGVAAQHF
CDR3 DNA: TGTGCCAGTAGTATATCAGGGGTGGCAGCCCAGCATTTT
V gene: TRBV19
J gene: TRBJ1-5
D gene: -
clone size: -

CDR3 protein: CASSYRPWGDTQYF
CDR3 DNA: TGTGCCAGCAGTTATCGACCCTGGGGGGATACGCAGTATTTT
V gene: TRBV28
J gene: TRBJ2-3
D gene: -
clone size: -

CDR3 protein: CASSYGSPPYEQYF
CDR3 DNA: TGTGCCAGCAGCTATGGGAGTCCCCCCTACGAGCAGTACTTC
V gene: TRBV6-5
J gene: TRBJ2-7
D gene: -
clone size: -

CDR3 protein: CASSQEENSGSWETQYF
CDR3 DNA: TGCGCCAGCAGCCAAGAGGAGAATAGCGGGAGTTGGGAGACCCAGTACTTC
V gene: TRBV4-1
J gene: TRBJ2-5
D gene: TRBD2
clone size: -

CDR3 protein: CASNALSSYNEQFF
CDR3 DNA: TGTGCCAGCAACGCACTAAGCTCCTACAATGAGCAGTTCTTC
V gene: TRBV6-6
J gene: TRBJ2-1
D gene: -
clone size: -

CDR3 protein: CASTHSGDAGELFF
CDR3 DNA: TGTGCCAGCACTCACTCTGGTGACGCTGGGGAGCTGTTTTTT
V gene: TRBV6-6
J gene: TRBJ2-2
D gene: -
clone size: -

CDR3 protein: CAFTSGLAGAGYEQYF
CDR3 DNA: TGTGCCTTCACCTCGGGACTAGCGGGTGCGGGCTACGAGCAGTACTTC
V gene: TRBV30
J gene: TRBJ2-7
D gene: TRBD2
clone size: -

CDR3 protein: CASSLRADTNYGYTF
CDR3 DNA: TGTGCCAGCAGCTTACGGGCAGACACTAACTATGGCTACACCTTC
V gene: TRBV11-2
J gene: TRBJ1-2
D gene: -
clone size: -

CDR3 protein: CASRGTGSSYNEQFF
CDR3 DNA: TGTGCCAGCAGGGGGACAGGGAGTTCCTACAATGAGCAGTTCTTC
V gene: TRBV2
J gene: TRBJ2-1
D gene: TRBD1
clone size: -

CDR3 protein: CASGTSGTNEQFF
CDR3 DNA: TGTGCCAGCGGGACTAGCGGGACCAATGAGCAGTTCTTC
V gene: TRBV19
J gene: TRBJ2-1
D gene: TRBD2
clone size: -